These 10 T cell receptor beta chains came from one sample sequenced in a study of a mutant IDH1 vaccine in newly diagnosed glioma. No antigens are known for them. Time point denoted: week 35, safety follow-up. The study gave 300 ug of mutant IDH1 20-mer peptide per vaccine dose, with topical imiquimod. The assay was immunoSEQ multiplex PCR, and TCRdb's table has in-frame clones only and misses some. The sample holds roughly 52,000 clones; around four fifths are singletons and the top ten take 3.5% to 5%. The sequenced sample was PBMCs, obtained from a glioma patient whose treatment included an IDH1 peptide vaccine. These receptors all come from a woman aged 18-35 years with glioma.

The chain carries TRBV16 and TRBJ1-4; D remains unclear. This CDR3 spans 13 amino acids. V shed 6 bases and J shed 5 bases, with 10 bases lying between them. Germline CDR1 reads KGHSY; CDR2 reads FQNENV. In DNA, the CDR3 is TGTGCCAGCAGTCGTAGCAGAAATGAAAAACTGTTTTTT. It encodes CASSRSRNEKLFF.

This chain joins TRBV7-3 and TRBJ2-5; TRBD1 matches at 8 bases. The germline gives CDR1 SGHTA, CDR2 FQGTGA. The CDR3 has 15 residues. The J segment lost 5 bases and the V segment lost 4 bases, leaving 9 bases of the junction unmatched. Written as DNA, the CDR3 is TGTGCCAGCAGCTCAGGGGGCGGAGGCGCGGAGACCCAGTACTTC. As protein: CASSSGGGGAETQYF.

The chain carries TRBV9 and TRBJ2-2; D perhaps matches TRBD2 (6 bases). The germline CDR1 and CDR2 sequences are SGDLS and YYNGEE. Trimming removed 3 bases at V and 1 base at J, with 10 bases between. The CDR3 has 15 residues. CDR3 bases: TGTGCCAGCAGCGGGGGACTTGTGAACACCGGGGAGCTGTTTTTT. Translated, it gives CASSGGLVNTGELFF.

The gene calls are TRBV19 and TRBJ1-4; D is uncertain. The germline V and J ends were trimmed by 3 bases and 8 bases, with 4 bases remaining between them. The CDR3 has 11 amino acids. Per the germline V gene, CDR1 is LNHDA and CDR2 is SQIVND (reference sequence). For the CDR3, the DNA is TGTGCCAGTAGTATTTCGGAAAAACTGTTTTTT. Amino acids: CASSISEKLFF. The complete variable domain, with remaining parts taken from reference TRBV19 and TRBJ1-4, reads DGGITQSPKYLFRKEGQNVTLSCEQNLNHDAMYWYRQDPGQGLRLIYYSQIVNDFQKGDIAEGYSVSREKKESFPLTVTSAQKNPTAFYLCASSISEKLFFGSGTQLSVL.

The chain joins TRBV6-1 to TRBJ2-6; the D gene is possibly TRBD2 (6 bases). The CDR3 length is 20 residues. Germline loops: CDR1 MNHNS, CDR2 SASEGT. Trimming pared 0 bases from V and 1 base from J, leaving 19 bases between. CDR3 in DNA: TGTGCCAGCAGTGAAGCGAGTGGAGGGCCCCTCTCGTCTGGGGCCAACGTCCTGACTTTC. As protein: CASSEASGGPLSSGANVLTF.

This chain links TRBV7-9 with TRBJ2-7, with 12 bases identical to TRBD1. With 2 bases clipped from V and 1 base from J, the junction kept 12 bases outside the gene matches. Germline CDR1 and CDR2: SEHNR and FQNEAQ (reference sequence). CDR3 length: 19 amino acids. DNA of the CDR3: TGTGCCAGCAGCTTACAACCTCCGGGACAGGGGGCGCAGTCCTACGAGCAGTACTTC. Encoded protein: CASSLQPPGQGAQSYEQYF.

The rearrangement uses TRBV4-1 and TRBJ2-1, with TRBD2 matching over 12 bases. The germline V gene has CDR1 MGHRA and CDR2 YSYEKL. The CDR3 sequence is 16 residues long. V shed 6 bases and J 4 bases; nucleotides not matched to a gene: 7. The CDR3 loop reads CASSLRTSGTYNEQFF. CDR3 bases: TGCGCCAGCAGTCTCCGGACTAGCGGGACGTACAATGAGCAGTTCTTC.

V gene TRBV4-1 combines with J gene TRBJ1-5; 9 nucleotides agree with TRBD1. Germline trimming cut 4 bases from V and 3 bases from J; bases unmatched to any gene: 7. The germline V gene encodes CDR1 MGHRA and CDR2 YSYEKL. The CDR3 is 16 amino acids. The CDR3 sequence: CASSLLGQGHNQPQHF. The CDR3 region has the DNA TGCGCCAGCAGCCTATTGGGACAGGGCCACAATCAGCCCCAGCATTTT.

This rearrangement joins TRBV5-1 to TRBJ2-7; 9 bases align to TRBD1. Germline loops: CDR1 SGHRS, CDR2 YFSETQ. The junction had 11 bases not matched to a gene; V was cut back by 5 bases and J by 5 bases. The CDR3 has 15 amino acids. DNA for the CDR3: TGCGCCAGCAGTTGGACAGGGGTTTCTGAGAACGAGCAGTACTTC. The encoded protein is CASSWTGVSENEQYF. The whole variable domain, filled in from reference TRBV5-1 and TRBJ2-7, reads KAGVTQTPRYLIKTRGQQVTLSCSPISGHRSVSWYQQTPGQGLQFLFEYFSETQRNKGNFPGRFSGRQFSNSRSEMNVSTLELGDSALYLCASSWTGVSENEQYFGPGTRLTVT.

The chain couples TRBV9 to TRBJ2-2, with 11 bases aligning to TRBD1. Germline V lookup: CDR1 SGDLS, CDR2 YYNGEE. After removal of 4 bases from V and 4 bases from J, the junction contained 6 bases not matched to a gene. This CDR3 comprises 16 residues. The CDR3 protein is CASSPGTGGITGELFF. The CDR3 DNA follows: TGTGCCAGCAGCCCGGGGACAGGGGGGATCACCGGGGAGCTGTTTTTT.